The clone carrying this T cell receptor (beta chain) was recorded many times. For amplifying TCRs, the PCR ran for about 20 cycles with Phusion, which was used together with a constant-region primer and the adapter on the V primers. In vitro transcription served to amplify the mRNA that had been isolated. TCRdb used MiXCR to reprocess the reads, holding one entry per CDR3 protein. The table lists tens of thousands of distinct CDR3 sequences, around 11% of them singletons. The CDR3 totals 15 residues. V shed 2 bases, J shed 5 bases, and the junction held 7 bases outside the gene matches. CDR1 is GTSNPN and CDR2 is SVGIG in the germline V gene (reference sequence). The source of the sample is a study of low-dose radiotherapy and immunotherapy resistance in tumors. Study at large: Intravenous cyclophosphamide 200 mg/m2 was given every two weeks, one day before radiation and immunotherapy. Patients' oral aspirin dose was 300 mg daily across four cycles from cycle 1 day 1.

Time point specified: before trial treatment. The rearrangement joins TRBV30 to TRBJ2-2; 8 bases align to TRBD1. The receptor was isolated from a female donor with ovarian cancer. The sample here was PBMCs, taken before treatment. The CDR3 protein is CAWSPGQGPTGELFF. CDR3 sequence (DNA): TGTGCCTGGAGTCCAGGACAGGGTCCGACCGGGGAGCTGTTTTTT.